This T cell receptor (beta chain) was obtained from a study of cytomegalovirus exposure and HLA in healthy donors. The data were produced by immunoSEQ multiplex PCR, yet TCRdb's version contains in-frame clones alone and is incomplete. The sample holds some 80,000 clones, 96% seen once. Between the trimmed V and J ends, which lost 1 base and 2 bases, there was a span of 18 bases. Per the germline V gene, CDR1 is LNHNV and CDR2 is YYDKDF (reference sequence). The CDR3 contains 17 residues. Material for sequencing was PBMCs. This receptor was identified in a young man in good health and CMV-seropositive. The gene calls are TRBV15 and TRBJ2-7, with a possible D match to TRBD2 (5 bases). The CDR3 is CATSRGGLAQITYEQYF. The DNA for the CDR3 is TGTGCCACCAGCAGAGGAGGATTAGCGCAAATAACCTACGAGCAGTACTTC.